Below, 10 T cell receptor beta chains from the same sample are listed, as sequenced in a study of cytomegalovirus exposure and HLA in healthy donors. PCR employed 60 Vbeta and 13 Jbeta primers. The data were produced by immunoSEQ multiplex PCR, yet TCRdb's version contains in-frame clones alone and is incomplete. Of some 160,000 clones listed, approximately 80% are singletons. Material for sequencing was PBMCs. Receptors originate from a man aged 50-59 years in good health and CMV-seropositive.

The chain combines TRBV2 with TRBJ1-6; tentatively, D is TRBD1 (6 bases). V was cut by 2 bases and J by 8 bases, with 13 bases left in between. From germline, CDR1 is SNHLY and CDR2 FYNNEI. The length of the CDR3 is 15 residues. CDR3 nucleotides: TGTGCCAGCAGTGAACAGACAGGCGCCTATTCACCCCTCCACTTT. Translated: CASSEQTGAYSPLHF.

This chain links TRBV10-3 with TRBJ1-3, with TRBD1 as a possible D gene (6 bases). This CDR3 is 14 amino acids long. CDR1 and CDR2 from the germline V gene are ENHRY and SYGVKD. Trimming removed 7 bases from V and 1 base from J, with 11 bases in between. CDR3: CAIMGANSGNTIYF. DNA for the CDR3: TGTGCCATCATGGGGGCGAATTCTGGAAACACCATATATTTT.

The J gene is TRBJ2-2, the V gene TRBV10-1, with 9 bases that match TRBD2. Trimming at V came to 7 bases and at J to 6 bases, leaving 9 bases not matched to a gene. The CDR3 totals 15 residues. The germline V gene encodes CDR1 WNHNN and CDR2 SYGVQD (reference sequence). CDR3 protein: CASTGTSPRSGELFF. The CDR3 DNA reads TGCGCCAGCACTGGGACTAGCCCAAGATCCGGGGAGCTGTTTTTT.

This clone has a handful of counts. The gene calls are TRBV2 and TRBJ2-2, with TRBD2 as a possible D gene (6 bases). CDR3 length: 14 amino acids. V lost 9 bases and J lost 4, with 15 bases in between. Germline CDR1 SNHLY, CDR2 FYNNEI. The CDR3 here is CASTTGVATGELFF. Written as DNA, the CDR3 is TGTGCCAGTACCACGGGGGTAGCCACCGGGGAGCTGTTTTTT. Looking up the rest from reference TRBV2 and TRBJ2-2 gives the full variable domain: EPEVTQTPSHQVTQMGQEVILRCVPISNHLYFYWYRQILGQKVEFLVSFYNNEISEKSEIFDDQFSVERPDGSNFTLKIRSTKLEDSAMYFCASTTGVATGELFFGEGSRLTVL.

The V call is TRBV5-1, the J call TRBJ1-3; 9 bases are a match to TRBD1. In germline, CDR1 is SGHRS, CDR2 YFSETQ. Trimming took 1 base from V and 0 from J; bases not matched to a gene: 8. The CDR3 sequence is 18 residues long. This chain's CDR3 is CASSLLGQGTSSGNTIYF. The CDR3 DNA reads as TGCGCCAGCAGCTTGTTGGGACAGGGAACGAGCTCTGGAAACACCATATATTTT. Full variable domain (rest looked up from reference TRBV5-1 and TRBJ1-3): KAGVTQTPRYLIKTRGQQVTLSCSPISGHRSVSWYQQTPGQGLQFLFEYFSETQRNKGNFPGRFSGRQFSNSRSEMNVSTLELGDSALYLCASSLLGQGTSSGNTIYFGEGSWLTVV.

The chain employs TRBV11-2 and TRBJ2-3, with D maybe TRBD1 (6 bases). This CDR3 has 16 amino acids. Trimming stripped 5 bases from V and 6 bases from J, with 21 bases between. CDR1 is SGHAT, CDR2 FQNNGV, per germline. The chain's CDR3 is CASSTPGQDLRDTQYF. CDR3 DNA: TGTGCCAGCAGCACCCCGGGACAAGACTTAAGGGATACGCAGTATTTT.

The chain links TRBV6-5 to TRBJ2-7; tentative D call: TRBD2 (6 bases). V lost 6 bases, J lost 4 bases, and 7 bases lay in between. Per germline, CDR1 MNHEY and CDR2 SVGAGI. The CDR3 length is 11 residues. The CDR3 sequence: CASREGYEQYF. In nucleotides, the CDR3 is TGTGCCAGCAGGGAGGGATACGAGCAGTACTTC.

Here the CDR3 reads CASMTGDEQYF. The CDR3 coding sequence is TGTGCCAGTATGACAGGGGACGAGCAGTACTTC. The chain has TRBV19 and TRBJ2-7; the match to TRBD1 covers 8 bases. This CDR3 contains 11 residues. CDR1 and CDR2 from the germline V gene are LNHDA and SQIVND (reference sequence). The trim removed 7 bases at V and 5 bases at J, leaving 1 base unmatched.

The sample holds a few counts of this clone. This chain links TRBV19 with TRBJ1-6; no clear D gene. This CDR3 has 12 residues. Germline loops: CDR1 LNHDA, CDR2 SQIVND (reference sequence). V shed 5 bases and J shed 8 bases, with 7 bases lying between them. CDR3 sequence reads: CASSAPDSPLHF. The CDR3 DNA follows: TGTGCCAGTAGTGCTCCGGATTCACCCCTCCACTTT. Full variable domain (rest looked up from reference TRBV19 and TRBJ1-6): DGGITQSPKYLFRKEGQNVTLSCEQNLNHDAMYWYRQDPGQGLRLIYYSQIVNDFQKGDIAEGYSVSREKKESFPLTVTSAQKNPTAFYLCASSAPDSPLHFGNGTRLTVT.

This chain links TRBV4-3 with TRBJ1-4; 8 nucleotides align to TRBD1. V gave up 4 bases and J gave up 2 bases; unmatched junction bases: 3. This CDR3 spans 15 amino acids. From germline, CDR1 is LGHNA and CDR2 YSLEER. The CDR3 bases are TGCGCCAGCAGCCGACAGGGGATTACTAATGAAAAACTGTTTTTT. Translating it yields CASSRQGITNEKLFF.